Below are 4 T cell receptor beta chains sequenced from a single sample in a study of cytomegalovirus exposure and HLA in healthy donors. TCRdb keeps only in-frame clones here, not all; method: immunoSEQ multiplex PCR. The sample carries 150,000 to 250,000 clones, 84% recorded once. The sequenced sample was PBMCs. All receptors come from a woman aged 25-40 years in good health and CMV-seropositive.

V gene TRBV19 combines with J gene TRBJ2-6; 8 bases map to TRBD1. The CDR3 consists of 17 residues. V was pared by 7 bases and J by 1 base, with 9 bases of the junction left unmatched. Germline V CDR1 and CDR2: LNHDA, SQIVND (reference sequence). CDR3 in DNA: TGTGCCAGTAAAAGTGCAGGACAGGGATCTGGGGCCAACGTCCTGACTTTC. Residues: CASKSAGQGSGANVLTF.

J is TRBJ1-5 and V is TRBV19, with D possibly matching TRBD1 (5 bases). In germline, CDR1 is LNHDA, CDR2 SQIVND (reference sequence). CDR3 size: 14 residues. The germline V and J ends were trimmed by 7 bases and 6 bases, with 16 bases remaining between them. CDR3 region: CASTHGGEGQPQHF. CDR3 sequence (DNA): TGTGCCAGTACCCATGGGGGGGAAGGTCAGCCCCAGCATTTT.

The chain is built from TRBV5-1 and TRBJ2-2, with D perhaps TRBD1 (5 bases). Trimming stripped 0 bases from V and 4 bases from J, with 13 bases between. The length of the CDR3 is 16 residues. Germline V lookup: CDR1 SGHRS, CDR2 YFSETQ. The CDR3: CASSLGQGKLTGELFF. The CDR3 bases are TGCGCCAGCAGCTTGGGCCAGGGTAAACTCACCGGGGAGCTGTTTTTT.

A word on this clone: At one end the junction does not follow the germline gene, possibly because of a read error. The rearrangement links TRBV7-7 to TRBJ2-1; D is perhaps TRBD2 (6 bases). Germline CDR1 reads SSHAT; CDR2 reads FNYEAQ (reference sequence). The CDR3 is 15 residues long. The CDR3: CASSLDGGVYNEQFF. The CDR3 coding sequence is TGTGCTAGCAGCTTAGATGGCGGGGTTTACAATGAGCAGTTCTTC. Looking up the rest from reference TRBV7-7 and TRBJ2-1 gives the full variable domain: GAGVSQSPRYKVTKRGQDVTLRCDPISSHATLYWYQQALGQGPEFLTYFNYEAQPDKSGLPSDRFSAERPEGSISTLTIQRTEQRDSAMYRCASSLDGGVYNEQFFGPGTRLTVL.